This T cell receptor beta chain was sequenced for a study of Graves' ophthalmopathy and Graves' hyperthyroidism. For the study at large: Researchers obtained peripheral blood at initial diagnosis, before any treatment had begun.

There are 14 residues in the CDR3. The V gene lost 5 bases and the J gene lost 5 bases, with 15 bases spanning the gap. Looked up from germline, CDR1 is SEHNR and CDR2 is FQNEAQ (reference sequence). RNA served as the template for amplifying TCR beta CDR3 regions. HTBI primers primed a first-round RT-PCR, and a second-round multiplex PCR followed. Each CDR3 protein gets one entry after TCRdb re-called the multiplex PCR reads with MiXCR. Of 650,000 to 900,000 distinct CDR3 sequences listed, 35% to 50% are singletons. This TCR was recovered from an adult man with Graves' ophthalmopathy. The sample comprised peripheral blood. The chain couples TRBV7-9 to TRBJ1-2, with D unresolved. The CDR3 nucleotides are TGTGCCAGCAGCGGGTTCCAAGACGATTATGGCTACACCTTC. This sequence encodes CASSGFQDDYGYTF.